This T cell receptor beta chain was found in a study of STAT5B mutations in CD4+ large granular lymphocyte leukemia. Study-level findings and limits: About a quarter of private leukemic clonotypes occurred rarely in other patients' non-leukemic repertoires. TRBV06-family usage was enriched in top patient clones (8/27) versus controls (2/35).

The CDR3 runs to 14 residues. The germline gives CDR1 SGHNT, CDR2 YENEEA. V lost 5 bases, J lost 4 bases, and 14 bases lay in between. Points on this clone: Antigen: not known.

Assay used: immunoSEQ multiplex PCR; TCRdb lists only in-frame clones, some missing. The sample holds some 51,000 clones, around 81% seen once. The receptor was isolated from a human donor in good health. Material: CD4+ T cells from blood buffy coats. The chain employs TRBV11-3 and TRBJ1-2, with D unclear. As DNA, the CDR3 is TGTGCCAGCAGCGGCACAAGTTTGGGCTATGGCTACACCTTC. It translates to CASSGTSLGYGYTF.